A single sample gave rise to the 25 T cell receptor beta chains below, sequenced in a study of vaccination effects on CD4 cells after COVID-19. Only in-frame clones appear in the TCRdb table, and some are missing; sequencing was by immunoSEQ multiplex PCR. The sample records tens of thousands of clones, 60% to 85% being singletons. Between days 10 and 11 of culture, CD4+ T cells were separated out. What these receptors recognize is not known. The source material was CD4+ T cells from PBMCs cultured without peptide, sampled before COVID-19 vaccination. The source of these receptors is a human donor who received a COVID-19 vaccine.

CDR3 loop: CATFPGVRAFF. CDR3 bases: TGTGCCACCTTCCCGGGGGTTCGAGCTTTCTTT. The chain combines TRBV24-1 with TRBJ1-1; the D gene is possibly TRBD1 (5 bases). With 9 bases removed from V and 10 bases from J, the gap between germline ends came to 14 bases. Germline CDR1 KGHDR, CDR2 SFDVKD. The length of the CDR3 is 11 residues.

This clone has a handful of counts. J is TRBJ2-7 and V is TRBV18; 8 bases match TRBD1. The CDR3 spans 12 residues. Trimming took 4 bases from V and 5 from J; bases not matched to a gene: 1. The germline V gene encodes CDR1 KGHSH and CDR2 LQKENI. CDR3 protein: CASSQDRDEQYV. DNA of the CDR3: TGTGCCAGCTCACAGGACAGGGACGAGCAGTACGTC.

The CDR3 bases are TGCGCCAGCAGCCCAGGGGGGGGCGGTGAAAAACTGTTTTTT. Its translation: CASSPGGGGEKLFF. V is TRBV10-2 and J is TRBJ1-4, with 7 bases identical to TRBD1. The CDR3 length is 14 residues. Germline lookup yields CDR1 WSHSY and CDR2 SAAADI. V was pared by 6 bases and J by 7 bases, with 8 bases of the junction left unmatched.

This clone was observed a few times. V is TRBV19 and J is TRBJ2-2; D perhaps matches TRBD1 (7 bases). The V end lost 7 bases, the J end lost 5 bases, and 23 bases lay between the germline ends. CDR1 is LNHDA, CDR2 SQIVND, per germline (reference sequence). The CDR3 covers 17 residues. The CDR3, as DNA: TGTGCCAGTACCCCCTCAAGGTGGAGGGGGCGTACCGGGGAGCTGTTTTTT. Its translation: CASTPSRWRGRTGELFF.

The CDR3 spells CASSPGTATEAFF. The CDR3 bases are TGTGCCAGCAGCCCGGGGACAGCCACTGAAGCTTTCTTT. This chain joins TRBV7-3 and TRBJ1-1; 7 positions agree with TRBD1. Germline CDR1 and CDR2: SGHTA and FQGTGA. Unmatched junction bases numbered 4, after V lost 5 bases and J lost 4 bases. This CDR3 is 13 amino acids long.

The rearrangement joins TRBV20-1 to TRBJ2-3; D gene ambiguous. The CDR3 has 11 amino acids. V was cut by 6 bases and J by 3 bases, with 7 bases left in between. Germline CDR1 reads DFQATT; CDR2 reads SNEGSKA (reference sequence). CDR3 region: CSAGKTDTQYF. The CDR3 nucleotides are TGCAGTGCGGGTAAAACAGATACGCAGTATTTT.

The V call is TRBV11-2, the J call TRBJ2-2; 7 bases are shared with TRBD2. With V trimmed by 3 bases and J by 8 bases, 9 bases remained unmatched. The germline V gene encodes CDR1 SGHAT and CDR2 FQNNGV. The CDR3 sequence is 15 residues long. The DNA of the CDR3 is TGTGCCAGCAGCTTCGGGACTATCGGCACTGGGGAGCTGTTTTTT. It yields the protein CASSFGTIGTGELFF.

The chain links TRBV5-1 to TRBJ1-1; TRBD1 matches at 9 bases. The V and J ends lost 4 bases and 5 bases, in that order; junction bases with no gene match: 6. The germline CDR1 and CDR2 sequences are SGHRS and YFSETQ. This CDR3 comprises 14 residues. CDR3: CASSLDRGGTEAFF. The DNA of the CDR3 is TGCGCCAGCAGCCTGGACAGGGGTGGAACTGAAGCTTTCTTT. Complete variable domain (other parts from reference TRBV5-1 and TRBJ1-1): KAGVTQTPRYLIKTRGQQVTLSCSPISGHRSVSWYQQTPGQGLQFLFEYFSETQRNKGNFPGRFSGRQFSNSRSEMNVSTLELGDSALYLCASSLDRGGTEAFFGQGTRLTVV.

The gene calls are TRBV28 and TRBJ1-6; D might be TRBD1 (6 bases). The CDR3 is 15 residues long. Germline V lookup: CDR1 MDHEN, CDR2 SYDVKM. The V gene lost 6 bases and the J gene lost 7 bases, with 16 bases spanning the gap. Here the CDR3 reads CASRTPGGTNSPLHF. The CDR3 DNA follows: TGTGCCAGCAGGACCCCGGGGGGGACAAATTCACCCCTCCACTTT.

The rearrangement joins TRBV24-1 to TRBJ2-5; 9 nucleotides line up with TRBD1. Germline lookup yields CDR1 KGHDR and CDR2 SFDVKD. The CDR3 is made up of 15 amino acids. V lost 6 bases, J lost 1 base, and 5 bases stayed unmatched. CDR3 in DNA: TGTGCCACCAGTAAAGCGGGACAGGGCCAAGAGACCCAGTACTTC. Residues: CATSKAGQGQETQYF.

The rearrangement links TRBV5-6 to TRBJ1-1; D is ambiguous. The ends were cut back, 2 bases at V and 0 bases at J, with 11 bases in the middle. Germline V CDR1 and CDR2: SGHDT, YYEEEE. The CDR3 consists of 15 residues. CDR3 protein: CASSFTGSMNTEAFF. Here the CDR3 DNA reads TGTGCCAGCAGCTTTACTGGCTCCATGAACACTGAAGCTTTCTTT.

This clone was picked up a small number of times. The CDR3 nucleotides read TGTGCCAGCAGTTTTTTCTCTGGCTACACCTTC. It encodes CASSFFSGYTF. The chain combines TRBV12-3 or TRBV12-4 with TRBJ1-2; D remains ambiguous. The V end was cut by 3 bases, the J end by 7 bases, with 6 bases between. The CDR3 is 11 residues long.

Regarding this clone: This sample also contains other DNA sequences that code for the same CDR3. V gene TRBV7-2 combines with J gene TRBJ2-7; possibly TRBD2 for D (6 bases). Germline lookup yields CDR1 SGHTA and CDR2 FQGNSA. The CDR3 extends over 15 amino acids. As DNA, the CDR3 is TGTGCCAGTAGCTTAGATTATGCGACTAGGAACGAGCAGTACGTC. It translates to CASSLDYATRNEQYV.

Written as DNA, the CDR3 is TGTGCCAGCAGTCGGACAGTTAATCAGCCCCAGCATTTT. It yields the protein CASSRTVNQPQHF. The chain is built from TRBV6-5 and TRBJ1-5; maybe TRBD1 (6 bases). Germline lookup yields CDR1 MNHEY and CDR2 SVGAGI. The CDR3 covers 13 residues. V was shortened by 5 bases and J by 4 bases, with 9 bases between the two germline ends.

The chain is built from TRBV7-9 and TRBJ2-7; possible D gene TRBD1, 6 bases. The CDR3 is 15 amino acids. Trimming took off 5 bases at V and 6 bases at J, with 20 bases between the two ends. CDR1 SEHNR and CDR2 FQNEAQ come from the germline V gene (reference sequence). The CDR3 coding sequence is TGTGCCAGCAGCCCCCAGGGGATCCGGCTGGGCGAGCAGTACGTC. Amino acids: CASSPQGIRLGEQYV.

V usage is TRBV6-5 and J usage is TRBJ2-7; D may match TRBD1 or TRBD2 (7 bases each). The V end lost 4 bases, the J end lost 6 bases, and 16 bases lay between the germline ends. The CDR3 is 14 residues long. The germline CDR1 and CDR2 sequences are MNHEY and SVGAGI. The CDR3 reads CASSSIQGGREQYV. The CDR3 coding sequence is TGTGCCAGCAGTTCCATTCAGGGGGGGCGCGAGCAGTACGTC.

This clone was seen a few times. This sequence joins TRBV5-1 and TRBJ1-2; 8 bases agree with TRBD1. The CDR3 is 15 residues long. V dropped 4 bases and J dropped 0; count of bases not matched to a gene: 5. CDR1 SGHRS and CDR2 YFSETQ come from the germline V gene. CDR3 in amino acids: CASSESTGANYGYTF. CDR3 DNA: TGCGCCAGCAGCGAGTCGACAGGGGCTAACTATGGCTACACCTTC.

This chain links TRBV18 with TRBJ2-3, with D unresolved. Per germline, CDR1 KGHSH and CDR2 LQKENI. The CDR3 spans 13 residues. V was cut by 3 bases and J by 1 base, with 5 bases left in between. CDR3 sequence: CASSPRRTDTQYF. CDR3 nucleotide sequence: TGTGCCAGCTCACCGCGGCGCACAGATACGCAGTATTTT.

The rearrangement joins TRBV27 to TRBJ1-6; a possible D gene is TRBD1 (5 bases). V was trimmed by 2 bases and J by 6 bases, leaving 8 bases between them. This CDR3 has 14 residues. Germline CDR1 reads MNHEY; CDR2 reads SMNVEV (reference sequence). CDR3 sequence (DNA): TGTGCCAGCAGTTTACTTCAGGGTAATTCACCCCTCCACTTT. It is translated as CASSLLQGNSPLHF.

V and J are TRBV4-3 and TRBJ1-6; D possibly corresponds to TRBD1 (5 bases). The V end was cut by 4 bases, the J end by 6 bases, with 13 bases between. The CDR3 covers 15 residues. Germline CDR1 is LGHNA and CDR2 is YSLEER. The CDR3 coding sequence is TGCGCCAGCAGCCGGACAATCGACACTAATTCACCCCTCCACTTT. Amino acids: CASSRTIDTNSPLHF.

The chain links TRBV6-4 to TRBJ2-2; TRBD1 is a possible D gene (5 bases). The CDR3 extends over 15 amino acids. Germline CDR1 is MRHNA and CDR2 is SNTAGT. Trimming removed 6 bases from V and 7 bases from J, with 18 bases in between. The CDR3 sequence is CASRLHSGAGGELFF. The CDR3, as DNA: TGTGCCAGCAGACTCCATTCTGGGGCTGGCGGGGAGCTGTTTTTT.

The chain uses TRBV5-1 and TRBJ2-2; a possible D gene is TRBD2 (6 bases). V was trimmed by 4 bases and J by 5 bases, leaving 27 bases between them. The CDR3 is 19 residues long. Per germline, CDR1 SGHRS and CDR2 YFSETQ. CDR3 in DNA: TGCGCCAGCAGCCCCTGGCGGGGATCTGCTTTAATTCGTACCGGGGAGCTGTTTTTT. This translates into CASSPWRGSALIRTGELFF.

This clone was picked up a small number of times. This chain joins TRBV5-4 and TRBJ1-2, with D unclear. From germline, CDR1 is SGHNT and CDR2 YYREEE (reference sequence). Trimming cost V 1 base and J 7 bases, with 11 bases left between them. This CDR3 is built from 13 residues. Written as DNA, the CDR3 is TGTGCCAGCAGCTTGTTTGTGGAACCTGGCTACACCTTC. It encodes CASSLFVEPGYTF.

The rearrangement links TRBV2 to TRBJ2-5; possibly TRBD2 for D (5 bases). This CDR3 is built from 14 residues. Deletions cut 4 bases from V and 3 bases from J, with 12 bases between. Germline V gene lookup returns CDR1 SNHLY and CDR2 FYNNEI. The CDR3 here is CASSVSPGKETQYF. CDR3 coding DNA: TGTGCCAGCAGTGTATCGCCGGGGAAAGAGACCCAGTACTTC.

The rearrangement links TRBV24-1 to TRBJ2-5, with TRBD1 matching over 9 bases. Germline V gives CDR1 KGHDR, CDR2 SFDVKD. After removal of 9 bases from V and 5 bases from J, the junction contained 6 bases not matched to a gene. The CDR3 has 13 residues. The CDR3: CATQTGGLETQYF. The CDR3 DNA is TGTGCCACCCAAACAGGGGGCCTCGAGACCCAGTACTTC.